The TCR beta chain described here comes from a study of regulatory T cells in long-lasting Graves disease. Time point given: newly diagnosed GD, antithyroid drugs for less than 3 months. With RNA extracted from PBMCs as input, the TCR library was made. American Thyroid Association guidelines defined how Graves' disease was diagnosed. This clonotype was recorded many times. With iRepertoire HTBI primers and Arm-PCR of CDR3 regions, TCR beta libraries were built. MiXCR, run by TCRdb on the multiplex PCR reads, gives a single entry per CDR3 protein. Of roughly 420,000 distinct CDR3 sequences listed, 11% to 15% are singletons. The sample was also reused in another study, on T cells in Graves' hyperthyroidism and ophthalmopathy. That paper states: First-round RT-PCR targeting the TCR CDR3 was performed with the HTBI primer set.

The sequence came from a woman between 45 and 65 years old with Graves disease. The material sequenced was peripheral blood mononuclear cells (PBMCs), taken at new diagnosis, from a patient treated with antithyroid drugs.

The DNA for the CDR3 is TGCAGCGTTGGAAGCGGGAGGGATTACAATGAGCAGTTCTTC. Translation: CSVGSGRDYNEQFF. This chain connects TRBV29-1 to TRBJ2-1; TRBD2 agrees at 10 bases. This CDR3 comprises 14 residues. CDR1 and CDR2 from the germline V gene are SQVTM and ANQGSEA. Trimming at V came to 4 bases and at J to 4 bases, leaving 4 bases not matched to a gene.